This T cell receptor beta chain was recovered during a study of T cell responses to AZD1222 COVID-19 vaccine. Findings of the study overall: Dominant at 160-218 and 743-854, vaccine-associated CD4 TCRs also spanned spike. There were repertoire samples only from the period after the peak T cell response. White British ancestry dominated among donors, who included more females, and clonal diversity was possibly underestimated. After two AZD1222 doses, spike-specific TCR breadth and depth rose versus day 0.

On this clone: What it binds is not known.

Sequencing was performed with immunoSEQ multiplex PCR; in TCRdb, only in-frame clones are kept and a portion is missing. This sample yields some 100,000 clones, of which 90% to 95% are seen a single time; roughly 3% belongs to the top ten. This specimen was peripheral blood, taken 28 days after the second AZD1222 dose. The origin of this receptor is an adult who received the AZD1222 COVID-19 vaccine.

The CDR3 coding sequence is TGCGCCAGCAGCCAAGAGGGGACCTCTGGGGCCAACGTCCTGACTTTC. This codes for CASSQEGTSGANVLTF. V and J are TRBV4-1 and TRBJ2-6; either TRBD1 or TRBD2 may supply D (5 bases each). This CDR3 comprises 16 residues. Per the germline V gene, CDR1 is MGHRA and CDR2 is YSYEKL. Trimming stripped 0 bases from V and 0 bases from J, with 6 bases between.